This T cell receptor (beta chain) came from a study of blood T cell repertoires in COVID-19 (dated by TCRdb to 2019 to 2021). About the study as a whole: Samples from collaborators originated in the United States, Italy and Spain and spanned both the acute and convalescent phases of COVID-19. Subjects who had been exposed to COVID-19, were actively infected with it, or had recovered from it provided the deeply sampled blood TCRbeta repertoires that made up the dataset. The prospective study material was composed of cDNA or gDNA derived from T cells, B-cell-depleted T cells, or PBMCs. Samples came from the ongoing ImmuneRACE study (first 160 participants) plus 1,254 subjects from 6 global collaborators. Where available, HLA class I and class II types were taken from metadata supplied by the sample provider and were not determined by assay-based typing. A freely available public database, intended as a resource for researchers studying the immune response to SARS-CoV-2, is where the repertoires were released. Nearly every sample came with metadata listing a de-identified subject ID, COVID-19 status, age in years and sex.

Compared with germline, V lacks 2 bases and J lacks 8 bases; bases without a gene match: 9. According to the germline V gene, CDR1 reads KGHSH and CDR2 reads LQKENI. The CDR3 holds 15 amino acids from the cysteine to the phenylalanine. Only the CDR3 portion is preserved as DNA: 45 bases, with reading frame beginning at the first base. A word on this clone: Its antigen is still unknown. No much larger clonotype is one base removed from it; base qualities were not supplied.

Results the study describes overall, beyond this receptor: The amount of clinical and demographic metadata varied by source and participant and was provided uncurated.

TCRbeta CDR3 regions were amplified from genomic DNA using the immunoSEQ Assay, a bias-controlled multiplex PCR. As for the authors' bioinformatics: The number of nucleated cells in each sample was estimated from the amplification of reference gene primers within the assay. To quantify the absolute abundance of each unique TCRbeta CDR3 rearrangement, sequence reads were collapsed and filtered. For each sample, productive Simpson clonality was calculated as the square root of Simpson's diversity index across productive rearrangements. TCRdb mirrors the immuneACCESS table, restricted to in-frame sequences. Some clones are absent from its copies; in checked studies, under half trace to an unresolved V gene, and the reason for the others is unknown. That table is the source of V, J and clone size, and D and trimming were worked out from the DNA. The sample data list 250,000 to 350,000 clones, and about 85% of these were observed just once. Jointly, the top ten make up around 2.3% of the sample.

Participants in the prospective study were enrolled through a virtual design, were aged roughly 18 to 90 years, and lived in approximately 25 United States geographic areas. To assign participants to cohorts, the prospective study relied on clinical history that participants themselves reported in a screening survey and a study questionnaire. For ImmuneRACE Cohort 3, a participant was defined as recovered based on two consecutive negative NP/OP PCR tests, clearance by a healthcare professional, or resolution of symptoms. In the prospective study, mobile phlebotomists collected whole blood, serum and a nasopharyngeal or oropharyngeal swab from each participant. Participants in the prospective study had the option to provide additional blood draws and questionnaires over an approximately 2-month period. Prospective study blood samples were shipped either frozen or at room temperature before DNA extraction.

The sample consisted of PBMCs or T cells enriched from blood (not recorded which). This sequence was found in a woman in her forties or fifties who had recovered from COVID-19. The rearranged segments are TRBV18 and TRBJ2-1; TRBD2 aligns with 7 central bases. The DNA sequence is TGTGCCAGCTCACCATTGGGAAGCGGGGCGGATGAGCAGTTCTTC. Its protein reads: CASSPLGSGADEQFF.